This T cell receptor (beta chain) was documented in a study of CD8 T cells in ankylosing spondylitis. Study-level findings and limits: A motif in TCR beta, a set of under 10 highly homologous variants, appeared characteristic of ankylosing spondylitis blood. Reports say disease-linked clones showed up significantly more in matched ankylosing spondylitis synovial fluid.

This clonotype was seen repeatedly, ten times or more. Its antigen remains unknown. TCRdb analysed the 5' RACE reads with MiXCR anew, one entry per CDR3 protein. The sample carries roughly 130,000 distinct CDR3 sequences, roughly 15% recorded once. This CDR3 has 13 amino acids. CDR1 DFQATT and CDR2 SNEGSKA come from the germline V gene (reference sequence). V gave up 6 bases and J gave up 7 bases; unmatched junction bases: 7. Sequenced sample: blood, either unsorted or a sorted T cell fraction (not recorded which). The TCR originated in a female donor with ankylosing spondylitis or in good health (not recorded which). V is TRBV20-1 and J is TRBJ1-4, with 8 bases matching TRBD1. The CDR3 sequence: CSALTGGSEKLFF. The CDR3 region has the DNA TGCAGTGCCCTCACAGGGGGGTCTGAAAAACTGTTTTTT.